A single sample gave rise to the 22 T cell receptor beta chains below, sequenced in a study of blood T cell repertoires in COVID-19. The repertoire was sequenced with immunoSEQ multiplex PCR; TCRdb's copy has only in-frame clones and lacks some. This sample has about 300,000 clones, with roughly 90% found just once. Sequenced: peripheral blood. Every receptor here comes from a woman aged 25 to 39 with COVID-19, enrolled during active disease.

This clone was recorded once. The CDR3 region is CASREQGARINSPLHF. In nucleotides, the CDR3 is TGTGCCAGCAGAGAACAAGGGGCCCGAATTAATTCACCCCTCCACTTT. This rearrangement joins TRBV6-1 to TRBJ1-6; TRBD1 is a possible D gene (5 bases). CDR3 length: 16 residues. Between the trimmed V and J ends, which lost 6 bases and 6 bases, there was a span of 18 bases. The germline V gene has CDR1 MNHNS and CDR2 SASEGT.

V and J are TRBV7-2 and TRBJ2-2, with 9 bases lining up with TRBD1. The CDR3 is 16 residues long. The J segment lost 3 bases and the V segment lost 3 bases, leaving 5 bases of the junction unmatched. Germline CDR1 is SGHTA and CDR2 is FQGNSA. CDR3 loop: CASSLGGTGYTGELFF. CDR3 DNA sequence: TGTGCCAGCAGCTTGGGAGGGACAGGGTACACCGGGGAGCTGTTTTTT.

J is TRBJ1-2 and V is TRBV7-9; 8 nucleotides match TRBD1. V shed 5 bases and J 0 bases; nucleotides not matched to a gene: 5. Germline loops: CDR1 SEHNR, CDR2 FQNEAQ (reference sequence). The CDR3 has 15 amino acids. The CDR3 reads CASSPDRGANYGYTF. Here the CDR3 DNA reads TGTGCCAGCAGCCCTGACAGGGGAGCTAACTATGGCTACACCTTC.

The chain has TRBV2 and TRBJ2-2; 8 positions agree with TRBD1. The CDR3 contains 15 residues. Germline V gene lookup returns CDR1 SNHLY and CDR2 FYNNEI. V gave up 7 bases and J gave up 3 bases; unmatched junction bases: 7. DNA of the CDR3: TGTGCCAGCACCATGGACAGGGCGGACACCGGGGAGCTGTTTTTT. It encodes CASTMDRADTGELFF.

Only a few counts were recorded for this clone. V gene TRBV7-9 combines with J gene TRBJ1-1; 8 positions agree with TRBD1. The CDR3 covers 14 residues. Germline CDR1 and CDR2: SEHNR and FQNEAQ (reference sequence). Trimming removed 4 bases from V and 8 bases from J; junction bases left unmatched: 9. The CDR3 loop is CASSSGQGWEEAFF. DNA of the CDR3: TGTGCCAGCAGCTCAGGACAGGGATGGGAGGAAGCTTTCTTT.

CDR3 amino acids: CASSVRPGQVNQPQHF. The CDR3 DNA is TGTGCCAGCAGTGTCCGGCCGGGACAGGTCAATCAGCCCCAGCATTTT. This sequence joins TRBV6-1 and TRBJ1-5; 8 bases fit TRBD1. There are 16 residues in the CDR3. V lost 4 bases, J lost 3 bases, and 8 bases stayed unmatched. Germline loops: CDR1 MNHNS, CDR2 SASEGT.

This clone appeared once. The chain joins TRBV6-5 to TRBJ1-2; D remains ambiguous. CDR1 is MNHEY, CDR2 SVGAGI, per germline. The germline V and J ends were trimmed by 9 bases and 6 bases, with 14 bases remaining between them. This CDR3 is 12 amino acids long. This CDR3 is CASGERRDGYTF. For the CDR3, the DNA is TGTGCCAGTGGGGAGAGGCGGGATGGCTACACCTTC.

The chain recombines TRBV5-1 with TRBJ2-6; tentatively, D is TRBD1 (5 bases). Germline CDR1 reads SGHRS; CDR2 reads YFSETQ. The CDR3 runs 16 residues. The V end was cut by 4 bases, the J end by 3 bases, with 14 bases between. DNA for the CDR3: TGCGCCAGCAGCCCCCGACAGATCAGTGGGGCCAACGTCCTGACTTTC. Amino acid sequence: CASSPRQISGANVLTF. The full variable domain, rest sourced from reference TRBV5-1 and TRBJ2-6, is KAGVTQTPRYLIKTRGQQVTLSCSPISGHRSVSWYQQTPGQGLQFLFEYFSETQRNKGNFPGRFSGRQFSNSRSEMNVSTLELGDSALYLCASSPRQISGANVLTFGAGSRLTVL.

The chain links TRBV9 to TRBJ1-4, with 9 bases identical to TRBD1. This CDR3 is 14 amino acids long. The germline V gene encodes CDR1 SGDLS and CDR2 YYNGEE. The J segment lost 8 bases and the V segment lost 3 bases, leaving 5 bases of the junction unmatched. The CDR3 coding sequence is TGTGCCAGCAGCGCCACAGGGGGCTTCGAAAAACTGTTTTTT. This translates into CASSATGGFEKLFF. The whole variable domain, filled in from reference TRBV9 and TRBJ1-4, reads DSGVTQTPKHLITATGQRVTLRCSPRSGDLSVYWYQQSLDQGLQFLIQYYNGEERAKGNILERFSAQQFPDLHSELNLSSLELGDSALYFCASSATGGFEKLFFGSGTQLSVL.

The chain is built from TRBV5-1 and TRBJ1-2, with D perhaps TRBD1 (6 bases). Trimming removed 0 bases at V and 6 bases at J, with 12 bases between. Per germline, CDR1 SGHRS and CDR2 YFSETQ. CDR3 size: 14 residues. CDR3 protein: CASSLDFGGDGYTF. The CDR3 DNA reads TGCGCCAGCAGCTTGGATTTTGGGGGCGATGGCTACACCTTC. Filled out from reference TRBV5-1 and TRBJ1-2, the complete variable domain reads KAGVTQTPRYLIKTRGQQVTLSCSPISGHRSVSWYQQTPGQGLQFLFEYFSETQRNKGNFPGRFSGRQFSNSRSEMNVSTLELGDSALYLCASSLDFGGDGYTFGSGTRLTVV.

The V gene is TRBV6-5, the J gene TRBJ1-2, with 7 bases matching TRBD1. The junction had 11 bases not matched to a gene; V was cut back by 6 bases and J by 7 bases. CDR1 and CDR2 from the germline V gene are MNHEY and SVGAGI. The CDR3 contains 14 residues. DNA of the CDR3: TGTGCCAGCAGGCCCCACGGGACAGAACTTGGCTACACCTTC. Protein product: CASRPHGTELGYTF.

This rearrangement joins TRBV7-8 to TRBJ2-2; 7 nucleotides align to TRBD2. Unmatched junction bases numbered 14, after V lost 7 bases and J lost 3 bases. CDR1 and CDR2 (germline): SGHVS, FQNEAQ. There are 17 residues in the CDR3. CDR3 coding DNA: TGTGCCAGCATCTCCACCGGGGGGTTGGTGTACACCGGGGAGCTGTTTTTT. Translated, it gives CASISTGGLVYTGELFF.

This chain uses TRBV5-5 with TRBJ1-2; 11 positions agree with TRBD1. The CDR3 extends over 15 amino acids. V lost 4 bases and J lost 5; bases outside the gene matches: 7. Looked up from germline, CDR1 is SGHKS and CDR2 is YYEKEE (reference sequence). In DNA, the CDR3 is TGTGCCAGCAGCCCCCCGGGACAGGGGGTTTATGGCTACACCTTC. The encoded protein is CASSPPGQGVYGYTF.

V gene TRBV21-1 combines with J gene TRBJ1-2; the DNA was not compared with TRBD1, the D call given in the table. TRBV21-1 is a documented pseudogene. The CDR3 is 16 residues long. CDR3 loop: CASSNKQNTGNYGYTF. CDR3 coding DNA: TGTGCCAGCAGCAACAAACAAAATACAGGAAACTATGGCTACACCTTC.

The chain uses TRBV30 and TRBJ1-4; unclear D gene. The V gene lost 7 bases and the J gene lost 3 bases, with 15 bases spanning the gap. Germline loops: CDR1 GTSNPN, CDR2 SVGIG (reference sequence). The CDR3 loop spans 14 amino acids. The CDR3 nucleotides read TGTGCCTCGCGGAGGGATTTTTCTAATGAAAAACTGTTTTTT. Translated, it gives CASRRDFSNEKLFF.

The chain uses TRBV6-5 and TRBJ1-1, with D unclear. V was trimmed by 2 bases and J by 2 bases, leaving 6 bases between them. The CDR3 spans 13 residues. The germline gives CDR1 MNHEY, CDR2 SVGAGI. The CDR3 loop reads CASSYGSNTEAFF. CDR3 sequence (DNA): TGTGCCAGCAGTTACGGCTCCAACACTGAAGCTTTCTTT.

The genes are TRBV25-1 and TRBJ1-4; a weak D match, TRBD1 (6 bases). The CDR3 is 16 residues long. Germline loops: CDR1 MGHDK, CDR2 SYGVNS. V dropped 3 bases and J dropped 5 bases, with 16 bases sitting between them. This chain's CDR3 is CASSDRGSGANEKLFF. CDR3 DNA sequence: TGTGCCAGCAGTGATAGGGGGTCCGGGGCGAATGAAAAACTGTTTTTT.

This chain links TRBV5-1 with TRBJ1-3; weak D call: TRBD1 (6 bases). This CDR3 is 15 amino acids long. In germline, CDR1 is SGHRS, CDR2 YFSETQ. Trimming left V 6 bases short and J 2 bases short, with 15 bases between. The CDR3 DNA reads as TGCGCCAGCACCCTTAGCGGGGGCACTGGAAACACCATATATTTT. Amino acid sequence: CASTLSGGTGNTIYF.

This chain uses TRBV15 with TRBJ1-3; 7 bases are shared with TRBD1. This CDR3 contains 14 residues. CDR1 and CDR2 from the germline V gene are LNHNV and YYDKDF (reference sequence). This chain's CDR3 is CSPRGDSSGNTIYF. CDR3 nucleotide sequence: TGTTCCCCGAGAGGGGACAGCTCTGGAAACACCATATATTTT. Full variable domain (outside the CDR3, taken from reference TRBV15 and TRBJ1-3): DAMVIQNPRYQVTQFGKPVTLSCSQTLNHNVMYWYQQKSSQAPKLLFHYYDKDFNNEADTPDNFQSRRPNTSFCFLDIRSPGLGDTAMYLCSPRGDSSGNTIYFGEGSWLTVV.

CDR3 region: CSASEGRVRTEAFF. CDR3 nucleotide sequence: TGCAGTGCTAGTGAGGGTCGGGTTAGGACTGAAGCTTTCTTT. The chain employs TRBV20-1 and TRBJ1-1, with no clear D. The CDR3 sequence is 14 residues long. Germline CDR1 is DFQATT and CDR2 is SNEGSKA (reference sequence). V was pared by 3 bases and J by 5 bases, with 16 bases between.

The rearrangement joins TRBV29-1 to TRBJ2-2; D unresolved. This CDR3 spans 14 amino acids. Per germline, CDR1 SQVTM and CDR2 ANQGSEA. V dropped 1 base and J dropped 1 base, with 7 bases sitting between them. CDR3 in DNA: TGCAGCGTTGAAGCAGGATTGAACACCGGGGAGCTGTTTTTT. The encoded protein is CSVEAGLNTGELFF.

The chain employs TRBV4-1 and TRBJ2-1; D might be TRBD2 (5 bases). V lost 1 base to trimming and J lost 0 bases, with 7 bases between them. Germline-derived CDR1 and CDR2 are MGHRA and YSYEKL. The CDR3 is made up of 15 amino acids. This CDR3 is CASSQVEGSYNEQFF. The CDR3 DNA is TGCGCCAGCAGCCAAGTAGAGGGCTCCTACAATGAGCAGTTCTTC.